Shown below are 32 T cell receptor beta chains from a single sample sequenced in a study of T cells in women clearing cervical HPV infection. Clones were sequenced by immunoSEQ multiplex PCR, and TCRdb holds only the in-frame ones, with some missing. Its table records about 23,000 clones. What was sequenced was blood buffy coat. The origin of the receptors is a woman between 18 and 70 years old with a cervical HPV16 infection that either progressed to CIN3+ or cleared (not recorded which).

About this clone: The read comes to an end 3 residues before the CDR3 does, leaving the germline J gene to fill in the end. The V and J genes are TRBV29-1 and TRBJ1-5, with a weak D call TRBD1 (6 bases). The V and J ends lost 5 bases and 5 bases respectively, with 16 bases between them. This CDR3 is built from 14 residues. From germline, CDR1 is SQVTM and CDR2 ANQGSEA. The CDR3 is CSVSQGILDQPQHF. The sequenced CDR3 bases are TGCAGCGTTTCACAGGGAATCCTCGATCAGCCC. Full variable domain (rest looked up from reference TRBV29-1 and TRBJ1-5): SAVISQKPSRDICQRGTSLTIQCQVDSQVTMMFWYRQQPGQSLTLIATANQGSEATYESGFVIDKFPISRPNLTFSTLTVSNMSPEDSSIYLCSVSQGILDQPQHFGDGTRLSIL.

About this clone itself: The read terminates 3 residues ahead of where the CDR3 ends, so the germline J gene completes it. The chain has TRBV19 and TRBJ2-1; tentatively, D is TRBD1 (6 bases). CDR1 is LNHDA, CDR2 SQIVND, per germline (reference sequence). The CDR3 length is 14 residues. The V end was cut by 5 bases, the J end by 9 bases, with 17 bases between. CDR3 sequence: CASSFRGLKGEQFF. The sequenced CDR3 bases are TGTGCCAGTAGTTTCAGGGGCTTGAAGGGTGAG.

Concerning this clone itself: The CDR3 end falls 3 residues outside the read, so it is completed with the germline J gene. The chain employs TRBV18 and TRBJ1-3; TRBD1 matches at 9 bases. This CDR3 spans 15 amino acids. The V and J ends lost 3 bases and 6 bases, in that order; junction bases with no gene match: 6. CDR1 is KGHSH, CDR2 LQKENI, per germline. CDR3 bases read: TGTGCCAGCTCACCGAGGACAGGGGCCGAAAACACC. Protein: CASSPRTGAENT. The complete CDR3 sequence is CASSPRTGAENTIYF.

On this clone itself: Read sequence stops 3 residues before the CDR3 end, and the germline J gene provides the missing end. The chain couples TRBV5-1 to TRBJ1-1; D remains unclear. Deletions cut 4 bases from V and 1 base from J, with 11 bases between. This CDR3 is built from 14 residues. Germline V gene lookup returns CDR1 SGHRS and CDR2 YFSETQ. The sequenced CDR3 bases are TGCGCCAGCAGCCCGGGGAGAGGGAACACTGAA. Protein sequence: CASSPGRGNTE. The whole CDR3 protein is CASSPGRGNTEAFF.

This CDR3 reads CASSFRDRNQPQHF. Partial CDR3 DNA: TGTGCCAGCAGCTTCCGGGACAGGAATCAGCCC. The gene calls are TRBV5-5 and TRBJ1-5, with TRBD1 identical over 8 bases. The read is 3 residues too short to cover the CDR3 end, so that end is filled in from the germline J gene. Losses at the gene ends were 2 bases for V and 4 bases for J; bases not matched to a gene: 2. The CDR3 has 14 residues. Germline assignment: CDR1 SGHKS and CDR2 YYEKEE (reference sequence).

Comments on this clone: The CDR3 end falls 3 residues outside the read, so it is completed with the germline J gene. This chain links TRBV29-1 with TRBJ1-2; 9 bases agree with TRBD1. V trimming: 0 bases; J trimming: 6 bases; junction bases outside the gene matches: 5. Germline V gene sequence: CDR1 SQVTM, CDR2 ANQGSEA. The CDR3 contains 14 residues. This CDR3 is CSVEEDRGRDGYTF. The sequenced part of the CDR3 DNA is TGCAGCGTTGAAGAGGACAGGGGCCGGGATGGC. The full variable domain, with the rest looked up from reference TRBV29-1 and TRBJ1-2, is SAVISQKPSRDICQRGTSLTIQCQVDSQVTMMFWYRQQPGQSLTLIATANQGSEATYESGFVIDKFPISRPNLTFSTLTVSNMSPEDSSIYLCSVEEDRGRDGYTFGSGTRLTVV.

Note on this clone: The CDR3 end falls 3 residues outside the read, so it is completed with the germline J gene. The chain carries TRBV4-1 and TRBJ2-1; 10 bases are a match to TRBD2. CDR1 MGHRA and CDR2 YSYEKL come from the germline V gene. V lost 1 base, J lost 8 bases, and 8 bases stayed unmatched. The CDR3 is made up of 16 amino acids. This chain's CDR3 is CASSQVASGSSYEQFF. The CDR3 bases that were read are TGCGCCAGCAGCCAAGTCGCTAGCGGGAGTTCCTATGAG.

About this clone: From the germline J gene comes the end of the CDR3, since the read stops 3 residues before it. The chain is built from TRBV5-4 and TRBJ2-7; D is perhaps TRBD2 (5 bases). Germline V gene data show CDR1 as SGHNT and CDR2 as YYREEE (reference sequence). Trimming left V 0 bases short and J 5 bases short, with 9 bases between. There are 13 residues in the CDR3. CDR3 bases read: TGTGCCAGCAGCTTGGCGGGGTCCCACGAG. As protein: CASSLAGSHE. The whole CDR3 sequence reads CASSLAGSHEQYF.

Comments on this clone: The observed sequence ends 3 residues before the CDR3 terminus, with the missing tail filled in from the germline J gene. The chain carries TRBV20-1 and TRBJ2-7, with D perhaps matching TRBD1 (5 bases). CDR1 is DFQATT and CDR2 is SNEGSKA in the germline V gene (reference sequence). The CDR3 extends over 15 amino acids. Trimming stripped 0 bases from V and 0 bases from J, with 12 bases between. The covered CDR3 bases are TGCAGTGCTAGAGATCGCGGACACCCCTCCTACGAG. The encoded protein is CSARDRGHPSYE. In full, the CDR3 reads CSARDRGHPSYEQYF.

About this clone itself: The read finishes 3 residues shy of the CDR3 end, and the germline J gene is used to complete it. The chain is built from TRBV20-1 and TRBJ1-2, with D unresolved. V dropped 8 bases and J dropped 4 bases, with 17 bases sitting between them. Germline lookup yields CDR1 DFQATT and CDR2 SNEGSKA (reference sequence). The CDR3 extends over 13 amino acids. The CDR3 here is CSPLDTGPYGYTF. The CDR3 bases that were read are TGCAGTCCACTAGACACCGGACCCTATGGC.

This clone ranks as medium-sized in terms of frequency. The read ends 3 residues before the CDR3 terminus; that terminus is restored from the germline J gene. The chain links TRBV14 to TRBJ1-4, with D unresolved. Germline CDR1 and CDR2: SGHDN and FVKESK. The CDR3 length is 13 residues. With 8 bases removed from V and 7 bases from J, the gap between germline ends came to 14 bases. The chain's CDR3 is CASRPYGGEKLFF. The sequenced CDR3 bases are TGTGCCAGCCGGCCCTACGGCGGTGAAAAA.

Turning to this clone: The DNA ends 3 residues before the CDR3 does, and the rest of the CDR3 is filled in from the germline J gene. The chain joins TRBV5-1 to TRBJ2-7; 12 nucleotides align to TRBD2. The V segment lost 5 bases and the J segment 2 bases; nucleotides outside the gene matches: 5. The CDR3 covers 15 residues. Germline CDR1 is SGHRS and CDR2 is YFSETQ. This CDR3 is CASSETSGGTYEQYF. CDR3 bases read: TGCGCCAGCAGTGAGACTAGCGGGGGAACCTACGAG.

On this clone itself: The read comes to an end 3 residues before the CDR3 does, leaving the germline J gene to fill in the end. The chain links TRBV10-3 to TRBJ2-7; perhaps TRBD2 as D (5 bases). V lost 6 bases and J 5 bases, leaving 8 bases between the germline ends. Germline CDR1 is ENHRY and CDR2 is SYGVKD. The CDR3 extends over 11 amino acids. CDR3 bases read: TGTGCCATCAGCCCCGGGGACGAG. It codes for CAISPGDE. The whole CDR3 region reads CAISPGDEQYF.

This chain's CDR3 is CASSLTSGRNEQFF. The CDR3 DNA, read in part, is TGTGCCAGCAGCCTGACTAGCGGGAGGAATGAG. The V and J genes are TRBV7-2 and TRBJ2-1, with TRBD2 matching 13 bases. The sequenced fragment ends 3 residues before the CDR3 boundary, so the rest is inferred from the germline J gene. The CDR3 extends over 14 amino acids. V shed 5 bases, J shed 7 bases, and the junction held 2 bases outside the gene matches. Germline-derived CDR1 and CDR2 are SGHTA and FQGNSA.

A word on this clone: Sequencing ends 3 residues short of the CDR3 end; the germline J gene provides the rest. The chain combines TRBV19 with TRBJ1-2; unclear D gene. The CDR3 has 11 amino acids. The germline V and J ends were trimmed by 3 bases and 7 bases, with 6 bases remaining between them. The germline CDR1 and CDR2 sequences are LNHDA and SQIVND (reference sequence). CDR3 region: CASSMLGGYTF. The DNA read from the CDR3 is TGTGCCAGTAGTATGCTCGGTGGC.

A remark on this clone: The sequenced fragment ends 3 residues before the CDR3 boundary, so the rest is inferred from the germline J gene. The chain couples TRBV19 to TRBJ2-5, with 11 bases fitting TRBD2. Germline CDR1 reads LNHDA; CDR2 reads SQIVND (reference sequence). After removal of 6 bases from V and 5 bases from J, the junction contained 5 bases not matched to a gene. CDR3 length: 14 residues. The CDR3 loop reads CASRLAGVVETQYF. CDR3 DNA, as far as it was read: TGTGCCAGTAGACTAGCGGGAGTTGTGGAGACC.

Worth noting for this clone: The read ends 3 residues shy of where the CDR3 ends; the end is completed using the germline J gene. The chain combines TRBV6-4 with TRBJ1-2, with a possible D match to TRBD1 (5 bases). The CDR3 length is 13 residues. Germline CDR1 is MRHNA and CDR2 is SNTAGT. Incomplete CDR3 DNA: TGTGCCAGCAGCGATTCAGGGAATCACGGC. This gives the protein CASSDSGNHG. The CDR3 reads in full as CASSDSGNHGYTF.

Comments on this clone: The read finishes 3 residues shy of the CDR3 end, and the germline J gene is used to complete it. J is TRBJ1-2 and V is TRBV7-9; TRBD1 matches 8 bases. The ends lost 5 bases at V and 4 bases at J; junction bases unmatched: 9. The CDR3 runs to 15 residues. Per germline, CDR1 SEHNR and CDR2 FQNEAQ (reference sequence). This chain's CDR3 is CASSPWTGRIYGYTF. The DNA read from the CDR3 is TGTGCCAGCAGCCCGTGGACAGGGCGGATCTATGGC.

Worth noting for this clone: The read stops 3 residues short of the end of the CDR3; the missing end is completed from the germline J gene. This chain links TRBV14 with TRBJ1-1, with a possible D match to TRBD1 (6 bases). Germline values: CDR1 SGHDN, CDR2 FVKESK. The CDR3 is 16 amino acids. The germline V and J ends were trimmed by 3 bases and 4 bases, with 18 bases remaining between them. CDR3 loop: CASSHDRRWSSTEAFF. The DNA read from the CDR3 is TGTGCCAGCAGCCACGACAGGAGGTGGAGTAGCACTGAA. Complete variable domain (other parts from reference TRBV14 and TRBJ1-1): EAGVTQFPSHSVIEKGQTVTLRCDPISGHDNLYWYRRVMGKEIKFLLHFVKESKQDESGMPNNRFLAERTGGTYSTLKVQPAELEDSGVYFCASSHDRRWSSTEAFFGQGTRLTVV.

The CDR3 sequence: CASSPQTLTFYEQYF. Partial CDR3 DNA: TGTGCCAGCAGCCCCCAAACATTAACCTTCTACGAG. The chain joins TRBV7-2 to TRBJ2-7; D remains unclear. The CDR3 extends 3 residues past the end of the read, so its final part is completed from the germline J gene. V was pared by 5 bases and J by 3 bases, with 17 bases between. This CDR3 region has 15 residues. CDR1 is SGHTA, CDR2 FQGNSA, per germline.

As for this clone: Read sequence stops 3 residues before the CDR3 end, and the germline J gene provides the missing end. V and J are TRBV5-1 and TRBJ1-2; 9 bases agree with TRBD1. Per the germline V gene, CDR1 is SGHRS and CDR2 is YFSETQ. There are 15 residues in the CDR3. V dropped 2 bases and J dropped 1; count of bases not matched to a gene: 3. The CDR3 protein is CASSLGQGINYGYTF. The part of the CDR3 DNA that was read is TGCGCCAGCAGCTTAGGACAGGGGATTAACTATGGC.

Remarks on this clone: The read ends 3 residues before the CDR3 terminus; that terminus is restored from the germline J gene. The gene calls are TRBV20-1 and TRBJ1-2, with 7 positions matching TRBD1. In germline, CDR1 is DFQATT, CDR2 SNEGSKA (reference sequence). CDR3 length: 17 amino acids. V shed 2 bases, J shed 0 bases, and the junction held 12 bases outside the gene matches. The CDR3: CSARRASGGIANYGYTF. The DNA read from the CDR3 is TGCAGTGCTAGAAGGGCGTCAGGGGGGATCGCTAACTATGGC.

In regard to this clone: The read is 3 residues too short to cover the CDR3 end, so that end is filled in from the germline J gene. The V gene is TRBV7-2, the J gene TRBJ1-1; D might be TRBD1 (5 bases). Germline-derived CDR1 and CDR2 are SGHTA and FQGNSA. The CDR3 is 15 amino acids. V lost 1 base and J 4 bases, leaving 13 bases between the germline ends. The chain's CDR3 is CASSLVGQGGTEAFF. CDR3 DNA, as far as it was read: TGTGCCAGCAGCTTAGTAGGGCAGGGCGGCACTGAA. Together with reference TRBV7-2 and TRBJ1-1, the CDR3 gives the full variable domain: GAGVSQSPSNKVTEKGKDVELRCDPISGHTALYWYRQSLGQGLEFLIYFQGNSAPDKSGLPSDRFSAERTGGSVSTLTIQRTQQEDSAVYLCASSLVGQGGTEAFFGQGTRLTVV.

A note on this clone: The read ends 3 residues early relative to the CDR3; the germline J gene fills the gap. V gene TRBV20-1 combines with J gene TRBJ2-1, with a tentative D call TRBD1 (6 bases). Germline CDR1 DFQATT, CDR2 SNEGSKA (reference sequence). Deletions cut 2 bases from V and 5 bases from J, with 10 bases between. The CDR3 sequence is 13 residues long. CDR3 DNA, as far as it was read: TGCAGTGCTAGAAGGGACACACACAATGAG. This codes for CSARRDTHNE. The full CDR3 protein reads CSARRDTHNEQFF.

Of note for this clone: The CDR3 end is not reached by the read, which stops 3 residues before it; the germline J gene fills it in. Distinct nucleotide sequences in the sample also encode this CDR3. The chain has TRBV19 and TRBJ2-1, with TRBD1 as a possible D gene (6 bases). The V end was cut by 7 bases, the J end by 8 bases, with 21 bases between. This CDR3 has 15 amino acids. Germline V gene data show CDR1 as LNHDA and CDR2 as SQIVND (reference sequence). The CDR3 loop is CASTPRGRGRDEQFF. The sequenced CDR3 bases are TGTGCCAGTACTCCCAGGGGCAGGGGAAGAGATGAG. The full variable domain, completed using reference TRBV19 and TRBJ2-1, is DGGITQSPKYLFRKEGQNVTLSCEQNLNHDAMYWYRQDPGQGLRLIYYSQIVNDFQKGDIAEGYSVSREKKESFPLTVTSAQKNPTAFYLCASTPRGRGRDEQFFGPGTRLTVL.

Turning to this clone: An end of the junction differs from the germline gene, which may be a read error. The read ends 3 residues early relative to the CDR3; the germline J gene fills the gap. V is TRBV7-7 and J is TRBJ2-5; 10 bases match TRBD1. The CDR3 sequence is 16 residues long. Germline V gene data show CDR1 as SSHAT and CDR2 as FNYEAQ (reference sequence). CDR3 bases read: TGTGCTAGCAGCAGAGAGGGACAGGGGTCTTGGGAGACC. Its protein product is CASSREGQGSWET. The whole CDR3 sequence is CASSREGQGSWETQYF.

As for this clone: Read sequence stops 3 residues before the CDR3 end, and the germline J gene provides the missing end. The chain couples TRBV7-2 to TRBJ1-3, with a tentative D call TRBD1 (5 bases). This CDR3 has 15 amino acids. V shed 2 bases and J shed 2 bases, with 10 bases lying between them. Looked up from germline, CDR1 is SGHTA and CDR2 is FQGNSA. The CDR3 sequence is CASSLTPGTGNTIYF. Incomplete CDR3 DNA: TGTGCCAGCAGCTTAACGCCAGGGACTGGAAACACC.

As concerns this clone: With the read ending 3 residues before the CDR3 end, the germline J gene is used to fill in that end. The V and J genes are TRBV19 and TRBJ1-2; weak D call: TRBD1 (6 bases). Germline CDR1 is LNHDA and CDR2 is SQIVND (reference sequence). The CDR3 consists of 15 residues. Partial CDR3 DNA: TGTGCCAGTAGTATAGGTCCAGGGGATGCCAATGAA. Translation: CASSIGPGDANE. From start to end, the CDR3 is CASSIGPGDANEYTF.

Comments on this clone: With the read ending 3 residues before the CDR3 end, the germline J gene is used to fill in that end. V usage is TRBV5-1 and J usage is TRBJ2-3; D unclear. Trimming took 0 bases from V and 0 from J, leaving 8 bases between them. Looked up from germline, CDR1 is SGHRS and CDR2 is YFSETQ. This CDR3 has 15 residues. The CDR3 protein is CASSLGPGSTDTQYF. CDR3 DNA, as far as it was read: TGCGCCAGCAGCTTGGGTCCCGGTAGCACAGATACG.

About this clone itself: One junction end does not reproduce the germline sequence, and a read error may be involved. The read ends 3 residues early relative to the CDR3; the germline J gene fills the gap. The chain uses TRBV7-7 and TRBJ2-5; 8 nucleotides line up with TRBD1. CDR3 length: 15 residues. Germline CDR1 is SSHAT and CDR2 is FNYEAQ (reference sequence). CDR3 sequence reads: CASSAQGQAQETQYF. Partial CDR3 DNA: TGTGCTAGCAGCGCCCAGGGACAGGCGCAAGAGACC. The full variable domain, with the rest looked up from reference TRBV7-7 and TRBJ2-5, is GAGVSQSPRYKVTKRGQDVTLRCDPISSHATLYWYQQALGQGPEFLTYFNYEAQPDKSGLPSDRFSAERPEGSISTLTIQRTEQRDSAMYRCASSAQGQAQETQYFGPGTRLLVL.

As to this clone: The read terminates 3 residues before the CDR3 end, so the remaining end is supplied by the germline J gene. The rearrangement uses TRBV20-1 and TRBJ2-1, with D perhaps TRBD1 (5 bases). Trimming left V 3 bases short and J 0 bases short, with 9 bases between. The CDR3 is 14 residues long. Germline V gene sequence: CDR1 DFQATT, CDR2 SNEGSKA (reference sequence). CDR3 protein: CSASGASSYNEQFF. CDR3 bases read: TGCAGTGCTAGTGGGGCGAGCTCCTACAATGAG.

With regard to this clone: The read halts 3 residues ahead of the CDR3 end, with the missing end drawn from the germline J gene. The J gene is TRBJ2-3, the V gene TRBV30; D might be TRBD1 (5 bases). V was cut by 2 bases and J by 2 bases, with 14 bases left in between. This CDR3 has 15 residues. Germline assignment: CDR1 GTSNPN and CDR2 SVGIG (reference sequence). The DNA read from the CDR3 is TGTGCCTGGAGTTTCTGGGGCGAGGCCACAGATACG. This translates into CAWSFWGEATDT. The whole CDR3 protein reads CAWSFWGEATDTQYF. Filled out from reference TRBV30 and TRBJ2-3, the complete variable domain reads SQTIHQWPATLVQPVGSPLSLECTVEGTSNPNLYWYRQAAGRGLQLLFYSVGIGQISSEVPQNLSASRPQDRQFILSSKKLLLSDSGFYLCAWSFWGEATDTQYFGPGTRLTVL.